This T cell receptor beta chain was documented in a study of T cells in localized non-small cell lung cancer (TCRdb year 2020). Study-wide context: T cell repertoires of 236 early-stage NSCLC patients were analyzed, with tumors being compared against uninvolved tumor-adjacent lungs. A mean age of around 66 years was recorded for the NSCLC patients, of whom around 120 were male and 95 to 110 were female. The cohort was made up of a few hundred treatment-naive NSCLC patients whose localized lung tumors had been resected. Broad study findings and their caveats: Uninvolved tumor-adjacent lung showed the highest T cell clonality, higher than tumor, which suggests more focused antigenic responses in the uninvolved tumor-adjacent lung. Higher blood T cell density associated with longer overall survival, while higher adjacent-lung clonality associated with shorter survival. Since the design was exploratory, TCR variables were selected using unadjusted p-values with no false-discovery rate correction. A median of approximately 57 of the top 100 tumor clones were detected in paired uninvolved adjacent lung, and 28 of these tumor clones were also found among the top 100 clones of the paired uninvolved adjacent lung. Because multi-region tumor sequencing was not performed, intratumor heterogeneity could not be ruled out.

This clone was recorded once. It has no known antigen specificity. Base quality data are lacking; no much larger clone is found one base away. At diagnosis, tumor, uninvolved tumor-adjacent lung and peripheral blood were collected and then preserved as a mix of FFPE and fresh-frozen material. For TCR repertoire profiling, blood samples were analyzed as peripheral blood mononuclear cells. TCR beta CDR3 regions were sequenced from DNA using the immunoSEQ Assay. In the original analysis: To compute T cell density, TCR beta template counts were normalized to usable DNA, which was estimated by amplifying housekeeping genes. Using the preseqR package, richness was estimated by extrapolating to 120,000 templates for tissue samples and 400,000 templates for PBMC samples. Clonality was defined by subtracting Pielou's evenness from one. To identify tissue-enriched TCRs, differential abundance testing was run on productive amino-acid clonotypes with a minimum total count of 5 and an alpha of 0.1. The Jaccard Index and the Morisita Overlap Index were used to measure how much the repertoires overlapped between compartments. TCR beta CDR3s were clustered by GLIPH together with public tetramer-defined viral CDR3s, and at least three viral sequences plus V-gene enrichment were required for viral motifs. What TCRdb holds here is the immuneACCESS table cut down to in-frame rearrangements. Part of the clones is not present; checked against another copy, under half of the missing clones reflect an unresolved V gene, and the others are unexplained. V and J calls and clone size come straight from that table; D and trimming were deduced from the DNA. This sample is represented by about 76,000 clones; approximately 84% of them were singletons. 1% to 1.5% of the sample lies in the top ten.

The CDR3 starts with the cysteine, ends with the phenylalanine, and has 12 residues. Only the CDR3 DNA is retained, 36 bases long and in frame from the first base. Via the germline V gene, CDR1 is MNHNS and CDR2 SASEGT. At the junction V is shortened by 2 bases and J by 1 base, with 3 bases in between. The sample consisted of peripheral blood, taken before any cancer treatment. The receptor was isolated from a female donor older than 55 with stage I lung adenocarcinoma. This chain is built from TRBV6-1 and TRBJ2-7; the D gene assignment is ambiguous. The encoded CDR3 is CASSENSYEQYF. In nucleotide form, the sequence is TGTGCCAGCAGTGAAAATTCCTACGAGCAGTACTTC.